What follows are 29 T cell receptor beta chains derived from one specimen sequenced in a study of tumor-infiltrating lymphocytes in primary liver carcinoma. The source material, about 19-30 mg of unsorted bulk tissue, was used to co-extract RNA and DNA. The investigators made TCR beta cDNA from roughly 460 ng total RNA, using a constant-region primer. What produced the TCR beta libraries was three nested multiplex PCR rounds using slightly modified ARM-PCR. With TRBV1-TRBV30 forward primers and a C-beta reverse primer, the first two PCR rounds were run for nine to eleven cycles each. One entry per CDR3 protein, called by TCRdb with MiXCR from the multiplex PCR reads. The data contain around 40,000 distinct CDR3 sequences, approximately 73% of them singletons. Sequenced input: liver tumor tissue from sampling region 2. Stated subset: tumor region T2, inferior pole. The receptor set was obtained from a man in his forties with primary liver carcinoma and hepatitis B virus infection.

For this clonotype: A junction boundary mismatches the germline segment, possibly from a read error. CDR3 DNA sequence: TGTACCAGCAGGGAGGACTCCCACAAGGAGCAGTTCTTC. Its protein product is CTSREDSHKEQFF. The chain joins TRBV6-2 or TRBV6-3 to TRBJ2-7; perhaps TRBD2 as D (6 bases). The DNA matches TRBJ2-1 better at its end, which makes the J call doubtful. CDR3 length equals 13 residues. Germline V gene sequence: CDR1 MNHEY, CDR2 SVGEGT.

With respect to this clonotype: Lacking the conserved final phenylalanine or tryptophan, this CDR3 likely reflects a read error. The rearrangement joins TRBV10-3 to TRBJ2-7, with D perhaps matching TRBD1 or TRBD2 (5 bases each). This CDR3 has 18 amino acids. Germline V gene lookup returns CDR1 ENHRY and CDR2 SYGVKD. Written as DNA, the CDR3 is TGTGTCATCAGTGACCCATCCCTCCGGGACGATAGGGCCTACGAGCAGTACTAC. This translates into CVISDPSLRDDRAYEQYY.

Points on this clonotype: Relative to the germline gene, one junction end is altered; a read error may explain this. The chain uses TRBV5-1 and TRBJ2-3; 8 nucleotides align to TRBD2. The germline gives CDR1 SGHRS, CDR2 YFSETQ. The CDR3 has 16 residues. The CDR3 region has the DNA TGCGCCAGCAGCTTGACCAGCGGGAGAAACACTGATAGGCAGTATTTC. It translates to CASSLTSGRNTDRQYF.

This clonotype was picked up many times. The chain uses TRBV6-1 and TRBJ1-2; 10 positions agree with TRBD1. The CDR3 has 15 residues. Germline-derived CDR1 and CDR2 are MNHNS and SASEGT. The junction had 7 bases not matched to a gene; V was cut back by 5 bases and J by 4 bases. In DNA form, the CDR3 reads TGTGCCAGCAGTCACGACAGGGGGCGCATCTATGGCTACACCTTC. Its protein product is CASSHDRGRIYGYTF.

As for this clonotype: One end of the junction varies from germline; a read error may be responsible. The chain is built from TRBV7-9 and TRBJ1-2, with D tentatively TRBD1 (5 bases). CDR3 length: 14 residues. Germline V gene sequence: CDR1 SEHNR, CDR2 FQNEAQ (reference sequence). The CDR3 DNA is TGTGCCAGCTGCACATCTGGGGGAGAGCTGGGCTACATCTTC. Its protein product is CASCTSGGELGYIF.

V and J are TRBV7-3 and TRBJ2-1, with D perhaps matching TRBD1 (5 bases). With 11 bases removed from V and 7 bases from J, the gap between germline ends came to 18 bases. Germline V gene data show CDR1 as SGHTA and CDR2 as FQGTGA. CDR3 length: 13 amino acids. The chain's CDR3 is CACSSGFGNEQFF. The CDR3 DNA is TGTGCCTGCTCATCAGGGTTTGGAAATGAGCAGTTCTTC.

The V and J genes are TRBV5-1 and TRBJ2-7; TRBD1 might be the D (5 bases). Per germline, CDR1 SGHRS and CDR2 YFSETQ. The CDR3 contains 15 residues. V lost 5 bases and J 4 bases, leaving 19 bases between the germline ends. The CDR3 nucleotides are TGCGCCAGCAGTTTGATAGGGGTCTCCAATTACGAGCAGTACTTC. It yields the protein CASSLIGVSNYEQYF.

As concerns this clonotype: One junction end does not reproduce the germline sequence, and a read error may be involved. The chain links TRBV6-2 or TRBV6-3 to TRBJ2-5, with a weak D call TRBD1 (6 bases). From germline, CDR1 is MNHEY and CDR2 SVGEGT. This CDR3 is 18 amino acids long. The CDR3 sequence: CASSSHPRDILYQETQYF. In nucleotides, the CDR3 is TGTGCCAGCAGCTCCCACCCTCGGGACATCCTGTACCAAGAGACCCAATACTTC.

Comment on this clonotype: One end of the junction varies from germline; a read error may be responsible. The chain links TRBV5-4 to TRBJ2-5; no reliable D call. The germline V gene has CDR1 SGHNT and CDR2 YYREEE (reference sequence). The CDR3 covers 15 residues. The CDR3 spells CANSLNGNGQVTQYF. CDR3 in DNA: TGTGCCAACAGCTTGAACGGCAACGGCCAAGTGACCCAGTACTTC.

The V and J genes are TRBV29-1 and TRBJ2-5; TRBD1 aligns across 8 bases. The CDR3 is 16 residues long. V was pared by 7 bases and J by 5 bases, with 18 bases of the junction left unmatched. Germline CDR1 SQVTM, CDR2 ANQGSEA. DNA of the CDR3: TGCAGCGCGACAGGGGAGATGGGTTCTGCGGTGGAGACCCAGTACTTC. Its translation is CSATGEMGSAVETQYF.

The CDR3 DNA is TGTGCCAGTAGTCATAGGGGACTAGCGGGTAATGAGCAGTTCTTC. It is translated as CASSHRGLAGNEQFF. The chain joins TRBV19 to TRBJ2-1; 12 bases are shared with TRBD2. With 5 bases clipped from V and 7 bases from J, the junction kept 6 bases outside the gene matches. Germline CDR1 reads LNHDA; CDR2 reads SQIVND (reference sequence). CDR3 size: 15 residues.

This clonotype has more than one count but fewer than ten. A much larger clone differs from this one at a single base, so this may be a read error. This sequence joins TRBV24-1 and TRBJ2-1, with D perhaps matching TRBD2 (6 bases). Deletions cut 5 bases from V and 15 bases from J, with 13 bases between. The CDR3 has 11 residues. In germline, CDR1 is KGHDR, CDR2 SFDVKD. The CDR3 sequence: CATSGGVGGFF. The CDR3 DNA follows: TGTGCCACCAGTGGCGGCGTGGGGGGGTTCTTC.

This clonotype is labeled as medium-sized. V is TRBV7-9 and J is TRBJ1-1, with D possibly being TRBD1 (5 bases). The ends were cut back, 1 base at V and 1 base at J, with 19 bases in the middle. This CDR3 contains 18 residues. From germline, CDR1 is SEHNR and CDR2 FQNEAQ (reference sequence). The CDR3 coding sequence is TGTGCCAGCAGCTTAGGCCAACTCCGTCCGGGACCGAACACTGAAGCTTTCTTT. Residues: CASSLGQLRPGPNTEAFF.

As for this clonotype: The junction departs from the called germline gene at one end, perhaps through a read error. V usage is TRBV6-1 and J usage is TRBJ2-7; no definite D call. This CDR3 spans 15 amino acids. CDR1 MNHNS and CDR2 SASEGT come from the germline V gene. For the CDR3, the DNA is TGTACCAGCACCCCCCTCGAGACGGCTACTACGAGACAGTACTTC. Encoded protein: CTSTPLETATTRQYF.

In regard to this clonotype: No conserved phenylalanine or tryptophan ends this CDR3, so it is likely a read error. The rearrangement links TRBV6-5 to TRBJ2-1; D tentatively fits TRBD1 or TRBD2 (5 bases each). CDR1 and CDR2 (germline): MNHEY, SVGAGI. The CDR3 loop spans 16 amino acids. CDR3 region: CASSLGTSGSYNDQFL. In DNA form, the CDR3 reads TGTGCCAGCAGTCTGGGGACCAGCGGCTCCTACAATGACCAGTTCTTA.

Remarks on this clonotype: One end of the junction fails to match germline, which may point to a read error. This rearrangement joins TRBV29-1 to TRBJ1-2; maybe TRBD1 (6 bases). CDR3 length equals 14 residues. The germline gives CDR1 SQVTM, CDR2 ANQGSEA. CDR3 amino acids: CGVKFGQSIYGYTF. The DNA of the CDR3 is TGCGGCGTCAAGTTTGGACAGTCGATATATGGCTACACATTC.

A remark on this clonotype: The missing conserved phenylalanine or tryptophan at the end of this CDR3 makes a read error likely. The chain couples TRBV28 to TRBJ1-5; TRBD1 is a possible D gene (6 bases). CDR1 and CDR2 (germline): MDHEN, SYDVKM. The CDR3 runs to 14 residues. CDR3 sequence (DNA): TGTGCCGGCAGGCTCACAGGGTCGTCTCAGCCCCAGCATTCT. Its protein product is CAGRLTGSSQPQHS.

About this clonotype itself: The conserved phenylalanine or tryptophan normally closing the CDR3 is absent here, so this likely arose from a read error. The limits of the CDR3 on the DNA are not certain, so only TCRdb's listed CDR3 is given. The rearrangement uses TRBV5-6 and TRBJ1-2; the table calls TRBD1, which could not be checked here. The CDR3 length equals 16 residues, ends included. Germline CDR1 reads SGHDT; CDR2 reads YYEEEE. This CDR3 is CASSSRNRIVNYGYTS.

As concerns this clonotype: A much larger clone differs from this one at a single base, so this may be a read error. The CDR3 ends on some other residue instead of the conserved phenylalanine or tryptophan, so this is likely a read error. The DNA of the CDR3 is TGCGCCAGCGGGGCACAGGAGCTGAACACTGAAGCTTTCTTA. This codes for CASGAQELNTEAFL. The chain couples TRBV5-1 to TRBJ1-1, with D possibly TRBD1 on 5 matching bases. This CDR3 is built from 14 residues. The V and J ends lost 7 bases and 0 bases respectively, with 13 bases between them. Germline values: CDR1 SGHRS, CDR2 YFSETQ.

CDR3 sequence: CSVTNVAGEVQETQYF. The CDR3 bases are TGCAGTGTTACCAACGTAGCGGGAGAAGTACAAGAGACCCAGTACTTC. The chain joins TRBV20-1 to TRBJ2-5, with 9 bases lining up with TRBD2. The CDR3 is made up of 16 amino acids. CDR1 DFQATT and CDR2 SNEGSKA come from the germline V gene (reference sequence). V lost 7 bases to trimming and J lost 2 bases; unmatched junction nucleotides: 14.

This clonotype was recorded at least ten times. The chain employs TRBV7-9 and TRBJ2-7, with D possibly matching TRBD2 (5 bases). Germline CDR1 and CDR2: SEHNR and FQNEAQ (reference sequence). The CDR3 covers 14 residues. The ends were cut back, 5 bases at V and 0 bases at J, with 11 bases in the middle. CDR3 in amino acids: CASSASSVSYEQYF. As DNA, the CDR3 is TGTGCCAGCAGCGCCAGTAGCGTCTCCTACGAGCAGTACTTC.

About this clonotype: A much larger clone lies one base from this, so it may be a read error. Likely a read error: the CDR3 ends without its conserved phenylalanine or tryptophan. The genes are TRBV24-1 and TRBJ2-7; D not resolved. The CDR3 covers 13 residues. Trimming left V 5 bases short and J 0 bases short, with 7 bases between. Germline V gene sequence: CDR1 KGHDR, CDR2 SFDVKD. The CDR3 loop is CATSGASSYEQYS. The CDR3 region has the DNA TGTGCCACCAGTGGCGCCAGCTCCTACGAGCAGTACTCC.

The CDR3 loop is CASSFPGRNQEAQYF. DNA for the CDR3: TGCGCCAGCAGCTTCCCCGGGCGGAACCAAGAGGCTCAGTACTTC. This rearrangement joins TRBV5-1 to TRBJ2-5; D not resolved. This CDR3 contains 15 residues. The V gene lost 2 bases and the J gene lost 11 bases, with 22 bases spanning the gap. Per the germline V gene, CDR1 is SGHRS and CDR2 is YFSETQ.

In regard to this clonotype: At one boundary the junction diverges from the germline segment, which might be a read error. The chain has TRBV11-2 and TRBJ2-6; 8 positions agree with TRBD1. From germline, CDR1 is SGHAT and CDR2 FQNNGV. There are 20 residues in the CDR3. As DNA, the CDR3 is TGTGCCAGCAGCATGGGGAGACAGGGGCATTTCCCTCTCTGGGGCCAACGTCCTGACTTC. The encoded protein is CASSMGRQGHFPLWGQRPDF.

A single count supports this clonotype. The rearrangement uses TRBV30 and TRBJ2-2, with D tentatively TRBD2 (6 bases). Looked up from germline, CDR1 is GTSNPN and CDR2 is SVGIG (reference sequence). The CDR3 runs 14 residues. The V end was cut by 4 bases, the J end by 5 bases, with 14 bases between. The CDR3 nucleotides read TGTGCCTGGATGGGGGGAGTGAAAACCGGGGAGCTGTTTTTT. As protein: CAWMGGVKTGELFF.

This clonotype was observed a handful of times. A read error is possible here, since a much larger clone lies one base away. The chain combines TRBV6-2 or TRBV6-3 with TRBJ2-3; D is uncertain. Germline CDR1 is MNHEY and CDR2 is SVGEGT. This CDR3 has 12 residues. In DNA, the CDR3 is TGTGTCAGCAGCAGAATTACGGATACGCAGTATTTT. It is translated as CVSSRITDTQYF.

CDR3 DNA: TGTGCCACCAGTGACCAGCCCTACAATGAGCAGTTCTTC. This sequence encodes CATSDQPYNEQFF. The genes are TRBV24-1 and TRBJ2-1; D is uncertain. Per germline, CDR1 KGHDR and CDR2 SFDVKD. V was clipped by 4 bases and J by 2 bases, with 5 bases between them. CDR3 length equals 13 residues.

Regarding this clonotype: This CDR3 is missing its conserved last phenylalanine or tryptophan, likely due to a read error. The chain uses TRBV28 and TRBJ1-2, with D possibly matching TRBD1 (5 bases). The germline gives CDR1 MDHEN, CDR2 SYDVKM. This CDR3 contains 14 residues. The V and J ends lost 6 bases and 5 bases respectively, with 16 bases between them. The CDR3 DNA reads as TGTGCCAGCAGCCGGCGGGACGGACCTTATGGCTACACCTCT. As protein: CASSRRDGPYGYTS.

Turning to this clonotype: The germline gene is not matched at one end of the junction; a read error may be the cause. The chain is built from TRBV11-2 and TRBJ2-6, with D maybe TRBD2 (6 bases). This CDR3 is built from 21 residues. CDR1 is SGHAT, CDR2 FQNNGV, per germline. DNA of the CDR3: TGTGCCAACAGCATGGGGGGAGACAGCGGCATTTCCCTCTCTGGGGTCAACGTCCTGACTTTC. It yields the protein CANSMGGDSGISLSGVNVLTF.